This T cell receptor beta chain came from a study of T and B cells in COVID-19 patients. Across the whole study: Blood was sampled from COVID-19 patients who were either actively infected or recovered. Most recovered patients had mild to moderate COVID-19 treated as outpatients. The study's findings and limits: Patients with COVID-19 reportedly showed strongly skewed T cell receptor beta variable and joining gene usage.

As regards this clonotype: The antigen remains unidentified.

Each TRB amplification used roughly 240-550 ng of genomic DNA from blood. Multiplex PCR with BIOMED2 TRB-A/B primer pools amplified TRB rearrangements. MiXCR was run by TCRdb on the multiplex PCR reads, yielding one entry per CDR3 protein. The sample contains more than 9,000 distinct CDR3 sequences, approximately 29% of which appear only once. CDR1 and CDR2 (germline): LNHDA, SQIVND (reference sequence). After removal of 6 bases from V and 4 bases from J, the junction contained 3 bases not matched to a gene. The CDR3 is made up of 14 amino acids. The V and J genes are TRBV19 and TRBJ2-1; 10 nucleotides align to TRBD2. Sequenced material: blood. The TCR sequence derives from a human donor who had recovered from COVID-19. CDR3 in amino acids: CASRRTSGYNEQFF. The CDR3 nucleotides are TGTGCCAGTAGAAGGACTAGCGGATACAATGAGCAGTTCTTC.